Described below is a single TCR beta chain sequence and its context. Its antigen is currently unknown. Other DNA sequences in the same sample also yield this CDR3. In germline, CDR1 is MDHEN, CDR2 SYDVKM. V lost 6 bases and J 2 bases, leaving 10 bases between the germline ends. This CDR3 comprises 13 residues. Naive CD4+ cells were CD45RA-selected; the remaining cells were memory. Profiled with immunoSEQ multiplex PCR; TCRdb holds only in-frame clones, not every one. The data contain 2 million to 2.5 million clones, over 85% of them singletons. The data are from a study of shared clonotypes between healthy human individuals. The overall study: CD4 naive and memory got three plates each, CD8 naive two, CD8 memory one.

Study-level findings and limits: The study drew on few donors, limiting represented genetic and exposure-history diversity. Collection of samples was limited to blood; tissue repertoires likely differ.

The chain joins TRBV28 to TRBJ2-5; TRBD2 might be the D (5 bases). The source is a man aged 18-30 years in good health. Some clones in this sample may be carry-over from other donors' samples. The sample was naive CD4+ T cells from PBMCs. Subset specified: CD45RA+ positively selected. The CDR3 nucleotides are TGTGCCAGCAGGCCTTCGGGGCAAGAGACCCAGTACTTC. It yields the protein CASRPSGQETQYF.